This T cell receptor beta chain emerged from a study of cytomegalovirus exposure and HLA in healthy donors. The overall study: The same platform was used for the approximately 120 validation repertoires as for the roughly 730 first-cohort repertoires, as reported in a later analysis. Whole-study results and caveats: The study recorded 150 to 200 TCR beta chains that were cytomegalovirus-associated. TCR clusters originating in the first cohort tended to co-occur in the roughly 130 validation repertoires, according to a later analysis.

The validation cohort, a group of 120 subjects, included the donors and was separate from the roughly 620-subject first cohort. The V gene's germline CDR1 is MNHEY and CDR2 SMNVEV (reference sequence). CDR3 length: 13 amino acids. Trimming removed 3 bases at V and 11 bases at J, with 16 bases between. Comments on this clone: What it binds is unknown.

Clones were read by immunoSEQ multiplex PCR, and TCRdb kept only the in-frame ones, dropping some. The table shows roughly 190,000 clones, with approximately 86% occurring only once. The chain employs TRBV27 and TRBJ1-1, with TRBD1 as a possible D gene (6 bases). The sample consisted of PBMCs. The sequence derives from a man aged 25-45 years in good health and CMV-seropositive. CDR3 sequence (DNA): TGTGCCAGCAGTTTTCTAATTACAGGGCGGGCTTTCTTT. As protein: CASSFLITGRAFF.